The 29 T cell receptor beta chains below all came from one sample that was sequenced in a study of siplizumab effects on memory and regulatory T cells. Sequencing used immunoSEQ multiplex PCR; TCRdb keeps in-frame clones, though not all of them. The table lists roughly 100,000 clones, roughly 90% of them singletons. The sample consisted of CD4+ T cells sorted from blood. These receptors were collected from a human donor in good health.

The CDR3 loop is CASTADKTGYEQYF. The CDR3 coding sequence is TGTGCCAGTACCGCGGACAAGACGGGGTACGAGCAGTACTTC. This rearrangement joins TRBV19 to TRBJ2-7, with D perhaps assigned TRBD1 or TRBD2 (5 bases each). V was pared by 7 bases and J by 4 bases, with 17 bases between. The CDR3 consists of 14 residues. Germline CDR1 reads LNHDA; CDR2 reads SQIVND (reference sequence).

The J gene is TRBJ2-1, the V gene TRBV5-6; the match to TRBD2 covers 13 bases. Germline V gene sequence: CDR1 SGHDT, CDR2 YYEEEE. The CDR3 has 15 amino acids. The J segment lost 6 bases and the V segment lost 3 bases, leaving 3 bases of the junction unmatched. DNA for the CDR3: TGTGCCAGCAGCTCGGGACTAGCGGGGCGCAATGAGCAGTTCTTC. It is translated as CASSSGLAGRNEQFF.

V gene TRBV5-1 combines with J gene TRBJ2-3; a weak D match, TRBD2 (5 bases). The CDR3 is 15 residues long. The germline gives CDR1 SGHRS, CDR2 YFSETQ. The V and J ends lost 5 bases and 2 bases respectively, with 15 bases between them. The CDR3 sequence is CASRDSSAFTDTQYF. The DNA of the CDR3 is TGCGCCAGCAGGGACTCCTCGGCTTTCACAGATACGCAGTATTTT.

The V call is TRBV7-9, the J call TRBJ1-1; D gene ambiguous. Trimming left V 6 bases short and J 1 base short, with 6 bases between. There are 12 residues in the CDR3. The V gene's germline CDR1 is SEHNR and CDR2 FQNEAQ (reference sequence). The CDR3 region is CASRLQNTEAFF. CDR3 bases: TGTGCCAGCAGGTTACAGAACACTGAAGCTTTCTTT. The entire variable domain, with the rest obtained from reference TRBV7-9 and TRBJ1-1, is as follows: DTGVSQNPRHKITKRGQNVTFRCDPISEHNRLYWYRQTLGQGPEFLTYFQNEAQLEKSRLLSDRFSAERPKGSFSTLEIQRTEQGDSAMYLCASRLQNTEAFFGQGTRLTVV.

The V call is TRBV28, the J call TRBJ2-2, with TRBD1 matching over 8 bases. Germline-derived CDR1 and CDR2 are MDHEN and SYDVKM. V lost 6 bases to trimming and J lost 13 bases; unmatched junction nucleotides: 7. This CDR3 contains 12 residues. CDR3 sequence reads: CASRLGQGGLFF. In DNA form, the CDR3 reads TGTGCCAGCAGACTCGGACAGGGTGGGCTGTTTTTT.

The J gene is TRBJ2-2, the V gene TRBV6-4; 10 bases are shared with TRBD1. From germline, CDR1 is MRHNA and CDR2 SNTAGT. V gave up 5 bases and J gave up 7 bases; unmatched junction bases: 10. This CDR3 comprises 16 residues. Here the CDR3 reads CASSPRDRGSGGELFF. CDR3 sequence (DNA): TGTGCCAGCAGTCCCCGGGACAGGGGAAGTGGCGGGGAGCTGTTTTTT.

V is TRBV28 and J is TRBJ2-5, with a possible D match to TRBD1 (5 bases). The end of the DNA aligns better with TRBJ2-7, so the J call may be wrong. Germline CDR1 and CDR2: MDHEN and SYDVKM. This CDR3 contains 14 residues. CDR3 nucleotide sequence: TGTGCCAGCAGTTTATTGGTTCAGGGAAGCGAGCAGTACTTC. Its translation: CASSLLVQGSEQYF.

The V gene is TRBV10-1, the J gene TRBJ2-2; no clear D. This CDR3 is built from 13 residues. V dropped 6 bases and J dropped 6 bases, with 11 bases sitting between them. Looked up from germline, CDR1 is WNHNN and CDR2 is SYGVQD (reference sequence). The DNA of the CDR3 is TGCGCCAGCAGCGCCAGCGTGCCCGGGGAGCTGTTTTTT. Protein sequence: CASSASVPGELFF.

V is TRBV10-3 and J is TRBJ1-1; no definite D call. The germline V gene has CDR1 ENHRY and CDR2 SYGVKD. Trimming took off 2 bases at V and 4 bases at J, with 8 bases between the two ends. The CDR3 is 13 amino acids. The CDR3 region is CAISEGWVTEAFF. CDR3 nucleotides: TGTGCCATCAGTGAGGGGTGGGTCACTGAAGCTTTCTTT.

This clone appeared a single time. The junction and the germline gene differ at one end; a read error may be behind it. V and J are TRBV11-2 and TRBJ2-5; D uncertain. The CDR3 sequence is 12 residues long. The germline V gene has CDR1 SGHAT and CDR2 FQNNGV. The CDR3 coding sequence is TGTGCCAGCAGCTTAGTGAACCCAGTCCGCGACTTC. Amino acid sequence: CASSLVNPVRDF.

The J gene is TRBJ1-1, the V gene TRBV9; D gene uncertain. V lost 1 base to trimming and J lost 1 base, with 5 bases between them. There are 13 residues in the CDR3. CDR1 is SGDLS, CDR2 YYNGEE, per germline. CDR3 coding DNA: TGTGCCAGCAGCGTAACCCAGAACACTGAAGCTTTCTTT. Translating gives CASSVTQNTEAFF.

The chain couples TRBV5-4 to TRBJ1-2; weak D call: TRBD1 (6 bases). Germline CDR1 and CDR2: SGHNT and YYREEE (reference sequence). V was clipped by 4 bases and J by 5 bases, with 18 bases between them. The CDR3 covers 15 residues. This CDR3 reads CASSLRRGDGYGYTF. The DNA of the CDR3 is TGTGCCAGCAGCCTTCGGAGGGGGGACGGATATGGCTACACCTTC.

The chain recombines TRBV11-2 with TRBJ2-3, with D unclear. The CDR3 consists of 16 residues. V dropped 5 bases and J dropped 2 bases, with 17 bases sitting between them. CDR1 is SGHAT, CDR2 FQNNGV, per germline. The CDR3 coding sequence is TGTGCCAGCAGCCCCCGCGTTGGCGTAAACACAGATACGCAGTATTTT. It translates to CASSPRVGVNTDTQYF.

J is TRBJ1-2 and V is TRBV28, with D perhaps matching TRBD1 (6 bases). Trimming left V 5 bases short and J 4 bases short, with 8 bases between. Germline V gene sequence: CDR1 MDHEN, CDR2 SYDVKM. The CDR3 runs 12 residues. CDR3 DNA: TGTGCCAGCAGTAGGACAGTCTATGGCTACACCTTC. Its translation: CASSRTVYGYTF.

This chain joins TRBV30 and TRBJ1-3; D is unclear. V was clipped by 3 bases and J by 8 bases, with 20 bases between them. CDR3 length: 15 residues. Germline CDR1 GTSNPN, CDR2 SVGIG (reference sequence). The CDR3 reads CAWSQSTSPLHTIYF. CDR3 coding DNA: TGTGCCTGGAGCCAGAGCACCTCACCTCTACACACCATATATTTT.

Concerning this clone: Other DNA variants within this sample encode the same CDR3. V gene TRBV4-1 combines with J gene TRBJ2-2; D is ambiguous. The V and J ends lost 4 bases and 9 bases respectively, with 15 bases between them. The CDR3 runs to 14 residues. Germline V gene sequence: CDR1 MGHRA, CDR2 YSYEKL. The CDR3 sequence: CASSRPPRDRELFF. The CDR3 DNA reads TGCGCCAGCAGCCGCCCTCCCCGAGACCGGGAGCTGTTTTTT.

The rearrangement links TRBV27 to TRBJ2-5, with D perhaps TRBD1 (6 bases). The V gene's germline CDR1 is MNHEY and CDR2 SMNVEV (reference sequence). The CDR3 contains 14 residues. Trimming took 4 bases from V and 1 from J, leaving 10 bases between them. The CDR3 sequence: CASSYTGIQETQYF. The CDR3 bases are TGTGCCAGCAGTTATACAGGGATCCAAGAGACCCAGTACTTC.

The CDR3 DNA follows: TGCAGCGCCTCGATTGGGGGGGGGACCTCTGGGGCCAACGTCCTGACTTTC. As protein: CSASIGGGTSGANVLTF. The rearrangement links TRBV29-1 to TRBJ2-6; 7 bases are a match to TRBD2. Germline-derived CDR1 and CDR2 are SQVTM and ANQGSEA. Losses at the gene ends were 7 bases for V and 0 bases for J; bases not matched to a gene: 12. The CDR3 is 17 residues long.

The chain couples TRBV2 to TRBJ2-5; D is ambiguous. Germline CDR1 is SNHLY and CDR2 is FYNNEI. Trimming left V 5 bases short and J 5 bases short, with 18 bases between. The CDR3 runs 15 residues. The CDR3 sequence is CASSPNTSRRETQYF. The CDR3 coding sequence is TGTGCCAGCAGTCCCAACACCTCCAGGCGGGAGACCCAGTACTTC.

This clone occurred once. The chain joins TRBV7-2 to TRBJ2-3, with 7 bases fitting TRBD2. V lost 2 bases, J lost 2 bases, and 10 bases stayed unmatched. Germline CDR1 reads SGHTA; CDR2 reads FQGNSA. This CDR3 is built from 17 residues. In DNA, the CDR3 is TGTGCCAGCAGCTTAAGGGGCGCGGGAGTGGTCACAGATACGCAGTATTTT. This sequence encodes CASSLRGAGVVTDTQYF.

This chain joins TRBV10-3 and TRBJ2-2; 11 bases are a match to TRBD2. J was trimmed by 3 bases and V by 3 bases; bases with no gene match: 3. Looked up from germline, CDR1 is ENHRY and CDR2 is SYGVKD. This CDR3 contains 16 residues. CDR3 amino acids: CAISETGLADTGELFF. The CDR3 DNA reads TGTGCCATCAGTGAAACGGGACTAGCGGACACCGGGGAGCTGTTTTTT.

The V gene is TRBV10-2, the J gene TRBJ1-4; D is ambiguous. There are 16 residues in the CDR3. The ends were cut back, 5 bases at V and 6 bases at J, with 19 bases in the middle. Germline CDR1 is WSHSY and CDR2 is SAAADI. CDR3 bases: TGCGCCAGCAGTATCAGGTCTGGGGAAGAGGATGAAAAACTGTTTTTT. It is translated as CASSIRSGEEDEKLFF.

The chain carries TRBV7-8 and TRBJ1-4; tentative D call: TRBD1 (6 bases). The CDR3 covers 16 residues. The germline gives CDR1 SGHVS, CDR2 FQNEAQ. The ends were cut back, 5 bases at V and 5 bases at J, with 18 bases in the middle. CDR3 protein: CASSPRGQGRNEKLFF. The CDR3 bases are TGTGCCAGCAGCCCAAGAGGGCAGGGGCGGAATGAAAAACTGTTTTTT. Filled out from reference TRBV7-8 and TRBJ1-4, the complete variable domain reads GAGVSQSPRYKVAKRGQDVALRCDPISGHVSLFWYQQALGQGPEFLTYFQNEAQLDKSGLPSDRFFAERPEGSVSTLKIQRTQQEDSAVYLCASSPRGQGRNEKLFFGSGTQLSVL.

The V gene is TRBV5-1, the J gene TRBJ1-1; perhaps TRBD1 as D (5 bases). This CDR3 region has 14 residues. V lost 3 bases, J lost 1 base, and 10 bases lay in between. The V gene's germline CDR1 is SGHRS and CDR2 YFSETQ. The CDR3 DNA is TGCGCCAGCAGCTGGACGCAGGGGAACACTGAAGCTTTCTTT. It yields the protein CASSWTQGNTEAFF.

CDR3 in amino acids: CASSTQTGAGGTQYF. As DNA, the CDR3 is TGTGCCAGTAGTACCCAGACAGGGGCCGGAGGGACCCAGTACTTC. This chain connects TRBV19 to TRBJ2-5; 8 bases line up with TRBD1. Germline V gene sequence: CDR1 LNHDA, CDR2 SQIVND (reference sequence). V dropped 4 bases and J dropped 7; count of bases not matched to a gene: 11. There are 15 residues in the CDR3.

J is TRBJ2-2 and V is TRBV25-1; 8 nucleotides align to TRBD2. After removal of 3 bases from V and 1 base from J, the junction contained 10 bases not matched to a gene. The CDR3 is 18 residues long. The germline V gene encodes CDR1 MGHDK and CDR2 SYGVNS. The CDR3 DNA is TGTGCCAGCAGTGACGAAAGCGGGAGTATCCAGAACACCGGGGAGCTGTTTTTT. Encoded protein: CASSDESGSIQNTGELFF.

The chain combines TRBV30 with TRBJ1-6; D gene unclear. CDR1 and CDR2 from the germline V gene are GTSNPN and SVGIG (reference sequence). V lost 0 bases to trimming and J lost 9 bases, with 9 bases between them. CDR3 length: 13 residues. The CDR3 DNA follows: TGTGCCTGGAGTGTACGAGAAGGTTCACCCCTCCACTTT. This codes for CAWSVREGSPLHF.

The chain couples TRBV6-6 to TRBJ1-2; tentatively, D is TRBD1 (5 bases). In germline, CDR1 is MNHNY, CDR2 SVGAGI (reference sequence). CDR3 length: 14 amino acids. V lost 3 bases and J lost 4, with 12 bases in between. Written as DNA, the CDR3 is TGTGCCAGCAGTTATGAGGGGCAGGCCTATGGCTACACCTTC. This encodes CASSYEGQAYGYTF.

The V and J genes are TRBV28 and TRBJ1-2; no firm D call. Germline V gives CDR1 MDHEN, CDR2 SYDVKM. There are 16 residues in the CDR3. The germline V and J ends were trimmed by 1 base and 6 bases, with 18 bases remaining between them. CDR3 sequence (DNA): TGTGCCAGCAGTTTATTGATTTTCGGGGAGAACGATGGCTACACCTTC. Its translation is CASSLLIFGENDGYTF.